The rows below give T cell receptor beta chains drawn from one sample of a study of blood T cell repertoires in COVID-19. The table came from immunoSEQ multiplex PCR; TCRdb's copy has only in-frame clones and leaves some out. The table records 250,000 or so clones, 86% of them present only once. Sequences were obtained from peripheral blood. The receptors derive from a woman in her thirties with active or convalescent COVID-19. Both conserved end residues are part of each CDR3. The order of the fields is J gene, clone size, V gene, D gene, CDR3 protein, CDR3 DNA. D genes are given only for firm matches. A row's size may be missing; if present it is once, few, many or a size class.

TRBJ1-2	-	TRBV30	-	CACTTGGGYGYTF	TGTGCCTGTACGACAGGCGGCGGCTATGGCTACACCTTC
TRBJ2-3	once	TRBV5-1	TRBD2	CASSEPGGTDTQYF	TGCGCCAGCAGCGAGCCCGGGGGGACAGATACGCAGTATTTT
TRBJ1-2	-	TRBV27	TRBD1	CASSPGQGPGYTF	TGTGCCAGCAGTCCAGGACAGGGGCCTGGCTACACCTTC
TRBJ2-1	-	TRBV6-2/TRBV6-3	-	CASSYNSYEQFF	TGTGCCAGCAGTTACAATTCATATGAGCAGTTCTTC
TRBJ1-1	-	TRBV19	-	CASSPGTSTEAFF	TGTGCCAGTAGTCCTGGGACATCCACTGAAGCTTTCTTT
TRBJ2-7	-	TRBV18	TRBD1	CASSRGQANSYEQYF	TGTGCCAGCTCGCGCGGACAGGCGAACTCCTACGAGCAGTACTTC
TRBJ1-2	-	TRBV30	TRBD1	CAWDRAPYGYTF	TGTGCTTGGGACAGGGCCCCCTATGGCTACACCTTC
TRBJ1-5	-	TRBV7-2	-	CASSSLGGAQHF	TGTGCCAGCAGCTCCTTAGGAGGGGCCCAGCATTTT
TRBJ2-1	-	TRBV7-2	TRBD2	CASSLVGDWEGINNEQFF	TGTGCCAGCAGCTTAGTCGGGGACTGGGAGGGGATAAACAATGAGCAGTTCTTC
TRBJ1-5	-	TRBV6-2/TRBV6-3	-	CASSSEPRQFSNQPQHF	TGTGCCAGCAGTTCAGAGCCTCGACAGTTCAGCAATCAGCCCCAGCATTTT
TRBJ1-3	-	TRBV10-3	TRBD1	CAISSTGDVADTIYF	TGTGCCATCAGTTCCACAGGGGATGTTGCGGACACCATATATTTT
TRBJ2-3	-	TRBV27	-	CASGSYTQYF	TGTGCCAGCGGGAGCTATACGCAGTATTTT
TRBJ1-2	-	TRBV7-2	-	CASRSKTANYGYTF	TGTGCCAGCAGGTCTAAAACAGCTAACTATGGCTACACCTTC
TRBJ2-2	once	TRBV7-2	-	CASSFSRGVGELFF	TGTGCCAGCAGCTTCTCCAGGGGTGTCGGGGAGCTGTTTTTT
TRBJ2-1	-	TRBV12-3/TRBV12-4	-	CASSLRGIEQFF	TGTGCCAGCAGTTTAAGAGGTATTGAGCAGTTCTTC
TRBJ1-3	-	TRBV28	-	CASSLNAWTANSGNTIYF	TGTGCCAGCAGTTTAAACGCATGGACAGCAAACTCTGGAAACACCATATATTTT
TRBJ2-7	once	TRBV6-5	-	CASSWDTSYEQYF	TGTGCCAGCAGCTGGGACACTTCCTACGAGCAGTACTTC
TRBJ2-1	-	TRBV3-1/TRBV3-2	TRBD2	CASSRRGGSGNEQFF	TGTGCCAGCAGCCGCCGGGGGGGCTCCGGCAATGAGCAGTTCTTC
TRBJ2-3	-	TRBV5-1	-	CASSLRVGADTQYF	TGCGCCAGCAGCCTCCGGGTAGGGGCAGATACGCAGTATTTT
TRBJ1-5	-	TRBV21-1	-	CASSKGDGEAARSNQPQHF	TGTGCCAGCAGCAAGGGGGACGGGGAGGCGGCCCGTAGCAATCAGCCCCAGCATTTT
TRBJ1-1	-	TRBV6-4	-	CASSVQPNTEAFF	TGTGCCAGCAGTGTACAACCGAACACTGAAGCTTTCTTT
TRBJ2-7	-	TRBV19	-	CASSIATGNSYEQYF	TGTGCCAGTAGTATAGCTACAGGGAACTCCTACGAGCAGTACTTC
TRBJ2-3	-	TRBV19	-	CASSILAADTQYF	TGTGCCAGTAGTATTCTGGCGGCAGATACGCAGTATTTT
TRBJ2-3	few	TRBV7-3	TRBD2	CASSLTSGMADTQYF	TGTGCCAGCAGCTTAACTAGCGGGATGGCAGATACGCAGTATTTT
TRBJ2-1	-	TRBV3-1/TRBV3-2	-	CASSTVTYNEQFF	TGTGCCAGCAGCACGGTCACTTACAATGAGCAGTTCTTC
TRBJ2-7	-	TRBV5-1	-	CASSTRLGRGSYEQYF	TGCGCCAGCAGCACCCGGTTGGGAAGGGGATCCTACGAGCAGTACTTC
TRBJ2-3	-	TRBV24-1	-	CATSDLRREGVTDTQYF	TGTGCCACCAGTGATTTGCGAAGGGAGGGGGTCACAGATACGCAGTATTTT
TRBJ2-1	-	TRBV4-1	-	CASSQENLDNEQFF	TGCGCCAGCAGCCAAGAAAACTTGGACAATGAGCAGTTCTTC
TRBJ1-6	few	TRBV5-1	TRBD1	CASSLTTAGTDDNSPLHF	TGCGCCAGCAGTTTAACAACCGCCGGGACAGACGATAATTCACCCCTCCACTTT
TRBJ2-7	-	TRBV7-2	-	CASSLQGTYEQYF	TGTGCCAGCAGCTTACAGGGTACCTACGAGCAGTACTTC
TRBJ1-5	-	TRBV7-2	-	CASSLEWVGQLNHQPQHF	TGTGCCAGCAGCTTAGAATGGGTAGGACAGTTAAATCATCAGCCCCAGCATTTT
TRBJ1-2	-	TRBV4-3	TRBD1	CASSQAPGTVGLREYGYTF	TGCGCCAGCAGCCAAGCTCCCGGGACAGTCGGGCTTCGGGAATATGGCTACACCTTC
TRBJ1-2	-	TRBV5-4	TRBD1	CASSSGQGVSYPGYTF	TGTGCCAGCAGCTCCGGACAGGGCGTATCTTACCCTGGCTACACCTTC